What follows is one TCR beta chain and its context. As yet, its antigen is unknown. It was by 5' RACE with UMI labels that the TRB cDNA libraries were prepared. TCRdb re-called the 5' RACE reads; one entry per CDR3 protein, DNA not given. In all, the sample yields some 130,000 distinct CDR3 sequences. This sample is part of a study of CXCR3-negative and CXCR3-positive naive CD8 T cells. Whole-study findings and limits: Cryopreserved cells showed partially decreased CXCR3 expression, and most assays used fresh PBMCs. Compared with CXCR3-negative naive cells, CXCR3-positive naive cells showed more hydrophobic TRB CDR3s. Memory, not naive, CXCR3-negative and CXCR3-positive cells differed in TRBV-TRBJ usage.

Naive CD8+ T lymphocytes were specified as CD45RO-CCR7+CD27+CD95-. This sequence originates from a human donor in good health. Some clones in this sample may be carry-over from other donors' samples. Input material: naive CXCR3- CD8+ T cells from blood. Subset reported: CD45RO-CCR7+CD27+CD95- naive CD8+ T cells lacking CXCR3 (TNR3-).

This CDR3 reads CASSQVLADYNEQFF. The chain links TRBV4-3 to TRBJ2-1; TCRdb indicates TRBD2, and absent DNA this call remains unverified. Germline assignment: CDR1 LGHNA and CDR2 YSLEER. The CDR3 consists of 15 residues.